Sequencing of this T cell receptor (beta chain) was carried out in a study of T-cell reconstitution after alpha-beta-depleted transplantation in children. This clonotype was seen at least ten times. V shed 1 base and J shed 10 bases, with 14 bases lying between them. CDR3 size: 14 residues. Germline CDR1 SGHTA, CDR2 FQGTGA. It was with unique molecular identifiers that the TCRbeta library was prepared. In TCRdb, the PCR reads were re-called with MiXCR into one record per CDR3 protein. Here the sample spans approximately 83,000 distinct CDR3 sequences, 12% being singletons. Source: PBMCs from the stem cell graft donor, taken from the stem cell graft. This sequence was found in a human donor who donated a stem cell graft to a child with inherited bone marrow failure. This chain links TRBV7-3 with TRBJ2-1; D remains ambiguous. CDR3 nucleotide sequence: TGTGCCAGCAGCTTAAACTCACTTGGGCGGGAGCAGTTCTTC. Its protein product is CASSLNSLGREQFF.